A single sample is the source of the 32 T cell receptor beta chains below, sequenced in a study of T cells in Graves' hyperthyroidism and ophthalmopathy. TCR beta CDR3 regions were amplified from RNA transcripts. The primer set for the first-round RT-PCR of the TCR CDR3 was HTBI. TCRdb recomputed calls from the multiplex PCR reads with MiXCR, one row per CDR3 protein. The data show hundreds of thousands of distinct CDR3 sequences, with 15% to 18% seen just once and roughly 7.7% held by the top ten. The sample consisted of blood. All receptors derive from a woman under 30 with Graves' hyperthyroidism.

This clonotype occurred many times. The genes are TRBV20-1 and TRBJ2-7; D unresolved. Trimming removed 6 bases from V and 2 bases from J, with 14 bases in between. CDR1 is DFQATT and CDR2 is SNEGSKA in the germline V gene (reference sequence). This CDR3 is 13 amino acids long. DNA for the CDR3: TGCAGTGCCAACGAAGGCGCAACCTACGAGCAGTACTTC. Translation: CSANEGATYEQYF.

This clonotype was found many times. V gene TRBV6-5 combines with J gene TRBJ2-7; 9 nucleotides agree with TRBD1. The CDR3 totals 16 residues. J was trimmed by 0 bases and V by 0 bases; bases with no gene match: 3. CDR1 is MNHEY and CDR2 is SVGAGI in the germline V gene. CDR3 nucleotides: TGTGCCAGCAGTTACTCGGGGGACAGGGCCTCCTACGAGCAGTACTTC. It specifies CASSYSGDRASYEQYF.

This clonotype was counted at least ten times. The rearrangement joins TRBV27 to TRBJ2-2, with 7 bases that match TRBD1. Germline CDR1 and CDR2: MNHEY and SMNVEV (reference sequence). This CDR3 region has 15 residues. V lost 5 bases, J lost 6 bases, and 9 bases stayed unmatched. This CDR3 is CASSPKTGWAGELFF. The CDR3 DNA reads TGTGCCAGCAGTCCCAAGACAGGGTGGGCCGGGGAGCTGTTTTTT.

This clonotype has a handful of counts. The chain uses TRBV20-1 and TRBJ1-1; the D is unclear. The germline gives CDR1 DFQATT, CDR2 SNEGSKA (reference sequence). The CDR3 length is 15 residues. Between the trimmed V and J ends, which lost 4 bases and 4 bases, there was a span of 19 bases. The CDR3 nucleotides are TGCAGTGCTAAACGTTTCGGCGGATCGGGCACTGAAGCTTTCTTT. This gives the protein CSAKRFGGSGTEAFF.

As regards this clonotype: A much larger clone differs by one base, so this may be a read error. This chain uses TRBV5-1 with TRBJ2-1, with no clear D. The ends were cut back, 6 bases at V and 0 bases at J, with 19 bases in the middle. The V gene's germline CDR1 is SGHRS and CDR2 YFSETQ. CDR3 length: 17 residues. As DNA, the CDR3 is TGCGCCAGCACGCGAACTGGCGGTCTAAGCTCCTACAATGAGCAGTTCTTC. As protein: CASTRTGGLSSYNEQFF. Filled out from reference TRBV5-1 and TRBJ2-1, the complete variable domain reads KAGVTQTPRYLIKTRGQQVTLSCSPISGHRSVSWYQQTPGQGLQFLFEYFSETQRNKGNFPGRFSGRQFSNSRSEMNVSTLELGDSALYLCASTRTGGLSSYNEQFFGPGTRLTVL.

Concerning this clonotype itself: Germline is not matched at one junction end, which may reflect a read error. The CDR3 region has the DNA TGTGCCAGCACCATGCTGGGGGGCGCCGGGAACTATGGCAACACCTTC. Protein sequence: CASTMLGGAGNYGNTF. The V call is TRBV28, the J call TRBJ1-2, with D possibly TRBD1 on 6 matching bases. In germline, CDR1 is MDHEN, CDR2 SYDVKM. The CDR3 has 16 residues.

This clonotype was counted many times. The gene calls are TRBV7-8 and TRBJ1-2, with 8 bases lining up with TRBD1. CDR1 is SGHVS, CDR2 FQNEAQ, per germline. J gave up 8 bases and V 3 bases, and 11 bases lay outside the gene matches. The CDR3 sequence is 15 residues long. The CDR3 DNA follows: TGTGCCAGCAGCTTCTATCATCCACCAGGGGGCGGCTACACCTTC. It yields the protein CASSFYHPPGGGYTF.

This clonotype was seen many times. This chain uses TRBV20-1 with TRBJ1-5; D remains ambiguous. Trimming removed 1 base at V and 2 bases at J, with 9 bases between. Per germline, CDR1 DFQATT and CDR2 SNEGSKA (reference sequence). The CDR3 extends over 14 amino acids. CDR3 sequence: CSARAAGGNQPQHF. The CDR3 nucleotides are TGCAGTGCTAGAGCCGCTGGGGGCAATCAGCCCCAGCATTTT.

This clonotype has just a few counts. J is TRBJ2-3 and V is TRBV9; 8 bases align to TRBD2. J was trimmed by 2 bases and V by 0 bases; bases with no gene match: 8. The CDR3 has 17 amino acids. CDR1 and CDR2 (germline): SGDLS, YYNGEE. The CDR3 nucleotides read TGTGCCAGCAGCGTAGTAGCGAGCGGGAGTCCCACAGATACGCAGTATTTT. This gives the protein CASSVVASGSPTDTQYF.

With regard to this clonotype: One base away lies a much larger clone, so this may be a sequencing read error. The chain has TRBV28 and TRBJ1-5, with unresolved D. V gave up 1 base and J gave up 6 bases, with 4 bases separating them. CDR1 is MDHEN and CDR2 is SYDVKM in the germline V gene. This CDR3 is 12 amino acids long. The CDR3 is CASSLSCQPQHF. In nucleotides, the CDR3 is TGTGCCAGCAGTTTATCCTGTCAGCCCCAGCATTTT.

Concerning this clonotype: This could be a read error, since a much larger clone is one nucleotide away. The chain employs TRBV7-7 and TRBJ2-7; TRBD2 might be the D (5 bases). The CDR3 is 14 amino acids. Germline loops: CDR1 SSHAT, CDR2 FNYEAQ (reference sequence). The CDR3 region is CASSGGFGPYEQYF. DNA for the CDR3: TGTGCTAGCAGCGGAGGATTCGGGCCCTACGAGCAGTACTTC.

This clonotype was observed at least ten times. The chain recombines TRBV4-1 with TRBJ1-1; D may be TRBD1 (5 bases). Germline V CDR1 and CDR2: MGHRA, YSYEKL. This CDR3 region has 15 residues. Trimming pared 3 bases from V and 1 base from J, leaving 12 bases between. CDR3: CASSQAAGTNTEAFF. In nucleotides, the CDR3 is TGCGCCAGCAGCCAGGCCGCCGGGACGAACACTGAAGCTTTCTTT.

This clonotype was detected many times. This chain connects TRBV18 to TRBJ2-3; D gene ambiguous. Germline V gene sequence: CDR1 KGHSH, CDR2 LQKENI. V shed 1 base and J shed 2 bases, with 10 bases lying between them. This CDR3 comprises 15 residues. As DNA, the CDR3 is TGTGCCAGCTCACCACGGTCAGGCCCCACAGATACGCAGTATTTT. Translated, it gives CASSPRSGPTDTQYF.

This clonotype was counted at least ten times. The chain has TRBV7-9 and TRBJ2-3; TRBD1 matches 8 bases. CDR1 and CDR2 (germline): SEHNR, FQNEAQ (reference sequence). This CDR3 is 17 amino acids long. V lost 5 bases and J lost 0; bases outside the gene matches: 10. CDR3 DNA sequence: TGTGCCAGCAGCCCCTTTGGACAGGGACGGAGCACAGATACGCAGTATTTT. This codes for CASSPFGQGRSTDTQYF. Full variable domain (remainder filled in from reference TRBV7-9 and TRBJ2-3): DTGVSQNPRHKITKRGQNVTFRCDPISEHNRLYWYRQTLGQGPEFLTYFQNEAQLEKSRLLSDRFSAERPKGSFSTLEIQRTEQGDSAMYLCASSPFGQGRSTDTQYFGPGTRLTVL.

This clonotype was recorded a few times. The chain carries TRBV7-2 and TRBJ2-3; 8 bases line up with TRBD2. Germline loops: CDR1 SGHTA, CDR2 FQGNSA. The trim removed 6 bases at V and 0 bases at J, leaving 11 bases unmatched. This CDR3 spans 17 amino acids. This chain's CDR3 is CASRTRSGGLSTDTQYF. CDR3 DNA: TGTGCCAGCAGGACGAGAAGCGGGGGTCTCAGCACAGATACGCAGTATTTT.

CDR3 region: CASSTLKGSNQPQHF. DNA for the CDR3: TGTGCCAGTAGTACGCTCAAAGGGAGCAATCAGCCCCAGCATTTT. The J gene is TRBJ1-5, the V gene TRBV19; D is undetermined. V was cut by 4 bases and J by 1 base, with 11 bases left in between. Germline CDR1 reads LNHDA; CDR2 reads SQIVND (reference sequence). The CDR3 runs 15 residues.

This clonotype was observed many times. This sequence joins TRBV6-1 and TRBJ2-5; TRBD1 matches at 8 bases. The germline CDR1 and CDR2 sequences are MNHNS and SASEGT. The CDR3 runs 15 residues. Trimming at V came to 8 bases and at J to 2 bases, leaving 10 bases not matched to a gene. The CDR3 loop is CASGFGQGEQETQYF. The CDR3 DNA follows: TGTGCCAGCGGGTTTGGACAGGGTGAACAAGAGACCCAGTACTTC.

This clonotype was counted many times. Its ends do not fully match the called genes, so a read error is possible. This chain links TRBV3-1 with TRBJ2-7; D call uncertain. The CDR3 sequence is 15 residues long. CDR1 and CDR2 from the germline V gene are LGHDT and YNNKEL (reference sequence). CDR3 loop: CASSQGSAVSNEQYF. The CDR3 DNA is TGTGCCAGCAGCCAAGGGTCGGCAGTCTCCAACGAGCAGTACTTC.

The chain combines TRBV29-1 with TRBJ2-1, with TRBD2 identical over 12 bases. The CDR3 extends over 12 amino acids. Trimming took 7 bases from V and 7 from J; bases not matched to a gene: 2. CDR1 SQVTM and CDR2 ANQGSEA come from the germline V gene. DNA for the CDR3: TGCAGCGGGGGACTAGCGGGTAATGAGCAGTTCTTC. Translating it yields CSGGLAGNEQFF.

As regards this clonotype: A read error may be the cause here, since a much bigger clone is one base away. This chain uses TRBV27 with TRBJ2-1; the match to TRBD2 covers 8 bases. This CDR3 region has 13 residues. Germline V lookup: CDR1 MNHEY, CDR2 SMNVEV (reference sequence). V was clipped by 7 bases and J by 13 bases; unmatched bases: 12. The CDR3 nucleotides read TGTGCCAGCACCTACTCCGGGGGGGTCATACAGTTCTTC. Its protein is CASTYSGGVIQFF.

This clonotype was detected many times. The CDR3 nucleotides are TGTGCCAGCAGCTTGGAGACAGGGGGCGCGGGTCAGCCCCAGCATTTT. As protein: CASSLETGGAGQPQHF. The chain carries TRBV5-6 and TRBJ1-5; 10 positions match TRBD1. Germline V gives CDR1 SGHDT, CDR2 YYEEEE. J gave up 6 bases and V 0 bases, and 6 bases lay outside the gene matches. The CDR3 runs 16 residues.

This clonotype was recorded at least ten times. This chain joins TRBV12-3 or TRBV12-4 and TRBJ1-3; 7 bases line up with TRBD1. This CDR3 has 20 amino acids. The V gene end was trimmed by 6 bases and the J gene end by 2 bases; junction bases not matched to a gene: 22. This CDR3 is CASSRSSGGKGRGTGNTIYF. CDR3 sequence (DNA): TGTGCCAGCAGCCGATCGTCAGGGGGAAAGGGAAGAGGGACTGGAAACACCATATATTTT.

This clonotype occurred many times. V is TRBV10-3 and J is TRBJ2-1; tentatively, D is TRBD1 (6 bases). The CDR3 has 15 amino acids. CDR1 is ENHRY, CDR2 SYGVKD, per germline. Trimming removed 6 bases at V and 1 base at J, with 13 bases between. The CDR3 here is CAISWGTTSYNEQFF. DNA for the CDR3: TGTGCCATCAGCTGGGGGACAACTTCCTACAATGAGCAGTTCTTC.

This clonotype was seen more than once but under ten times. The V and J genes are TRBV7-9 and TRBJ1-2; 8 positions agree with TRBD1. The CDR3 is 15 residues long. V gave up 1 base and J gave up 6 bases; unmatched junction bases: 7. Per germline, CDR1 SEHNR and CDR2 FQNEAQ (reference sequence). The CDR3 protein is CASSLGAQGVDGYTF. CDR3 in DNA: TGTGCCAGCAGCTTAGGCGCACAGGGGGTGGATGGCTACACCTTC.

This clonotype was detected ten times or more. The gene calls are TRBV30 and TRBJ1-2, with TRBD1 matching 9 bases. This CDR3 contains 14 residues. Trimming took 3 bases from V and 5 from J; bases not matched to a gene: 7. Germline CDR1 reads GTSNPN; CDR2 reads SVGIG (reference sequence). As DNA, the CDR3 is TGTGCCTGGAGCGCTGGACAGGGGTGGTATGGCTACACCTTC. Translation: CAWSAGQGWYGYTF.

This clonotype occurred a few times. The chain is built from TRBV5-5 and TRBJ1-4, with 7 bases identical to TRBD1. Losses at the gene ends were 2 bases for V and 10 bases for J; bases not matched to a gene: 8. Germline V CDR1 and CDR2: SGHKS, YYEKEE (reference sequence). This CDR3 has 14 amino acids. The CDR3, as DNA: TGTGCCAGCAGCTTAGACAGGGTAATGAGAAAACTGTTTTTT. Encoded protein: CASSLDRVMRKLFF.

At least ten counts were recorded for this clonotype. The chain joins TRBV5-8 to TRBJ2-2; no clear D gene. The CDR3 sequence is 12 residues long. Germline lookup yields CDR1 SGHTS and CDR2 YDEGEE. V lost 2 bases, J lost 6 bases, and 5 bases lay in between. The CDR3 DNA reads as TGTGCCAGCAGCTTACAATCCGGGGAGCTGTTTTTT. This encodes CASSLQSGELFF.

This clonotype has a count of ten or more. The gene calls are TRBV20-1 and TRBJ1-5, with a tentative D call TRBD1 (5 bases). The germline V gene has CDR1 DFQATT and CDR2 SNEGSKA (reference sequence). This CDR3 is 15 amino acids long. Trimming cost V 0 bases and J 4 bases, with 13 bases left between them. The CDR3 region has the DNA TGCAGTGCTAGAGATCTCGGACAAGTTAATCAGCCCCAGCATTTT. Encoded protein: CSARDLGQVNQPQHF.

V and J are TRBV19 and TRBJ1-2; a weak D match, TRBD1 (5 bases). Trimming took 3 bases from V and 4 from J, leaving 9 bases between them. This CDR3 has 13 amino acids. The germline CDR1 and CDR2 sequences are LNHDA and SQIVND (reference sequence). CDR3 residues: CASSIDGGYGYTF. For the CDR3, the DNA is TGTGCCAGTAGTATCGACGGGGGCTATGGCTACACCTTC.

The table lists this clonotype with many counts. The chain employs TRBV3-1 and TRBJ2-7, with D possibly called TRBD1 or TRBD2 (5 bases each). The germline V and J ends were trimmed by 3 bases and 1 base, with 7 bases remaining between them. This CDR3 contains 13 residues. Germline lookup yields CDR1 LGHDT and CDR2 YNNKEL (reference sequence). CDR3 bases: TGTGCCAGCAGCCAGGGGGAATCCTACGAGCAGTACTTC. This sequence encodes CASSQGESYEQYF.

This sequence joins TRBV12-3 or TRBV12-4 and TRBJ2-3, with 10 nucleotides matching TRBD2. After removal of 5 bases from V and 3 bases from J, the junction contained 2 bases not matched to a gene. CDR3 length equals 14 residues. The CDR3 DNA reads TGTGCCAGCAGTAAGCGGGGGGGGACAGATACGCAGTATTTT. Protein product: CASSKRGGTDTQYF.

This chain links TRBV29-1 with TRBJ2-6; D ambiguous. Germline-derived CDR1 and CDR2 are SQVTM and ANQGSEA. V shed 1 base and J shed 4 bases, with 5 bases lying between them. The CDR3 covers 13 residues. CDR3 DNA sequence: TGCAGCGTTGAAGTGGGCGGGGCCAACGTCCTGACTTTC. Its translation is CSVEVGGANVLTF. Full variable domain (rest looked up from reference TRBV29-1 and TRBJ2-6): SAVISQKPSRDICQRGTSLTIQCQVDSQVTMMFWYRQQPGQSLTLIATANQGSEATYESGFVIDKFPISRPNLTFSTLTVSNMSPEDSSIYLCSVEVGGANVLTFGAGSRLTVL.